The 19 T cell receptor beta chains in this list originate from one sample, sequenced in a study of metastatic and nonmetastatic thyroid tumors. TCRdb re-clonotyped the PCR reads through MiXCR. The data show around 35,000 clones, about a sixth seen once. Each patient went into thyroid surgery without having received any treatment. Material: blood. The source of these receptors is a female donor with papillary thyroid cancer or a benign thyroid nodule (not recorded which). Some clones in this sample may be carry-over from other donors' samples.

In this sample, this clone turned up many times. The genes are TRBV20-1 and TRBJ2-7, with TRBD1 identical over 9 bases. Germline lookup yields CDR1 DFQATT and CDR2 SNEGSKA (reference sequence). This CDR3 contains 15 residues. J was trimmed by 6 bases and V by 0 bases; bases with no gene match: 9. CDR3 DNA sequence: TGCAGTGCTAGAGATCCAGGGACAGGGTTTCGCGAGCAGTACTTC. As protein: CSARDPGTGFREQYF.

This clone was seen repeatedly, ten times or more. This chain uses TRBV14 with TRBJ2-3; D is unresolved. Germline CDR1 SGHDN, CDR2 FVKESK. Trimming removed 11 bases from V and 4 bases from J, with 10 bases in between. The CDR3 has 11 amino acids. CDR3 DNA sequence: TGTGCCTCCAGCAATTCAGATACGCAGTATTTT. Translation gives CASSNSDTQYF. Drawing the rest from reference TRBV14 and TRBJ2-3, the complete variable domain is EAGVTQFPSHSVIEKGQTVTLRCDPISGHDNLYWYRRVMGKEIKFLLHFVKESKQDESGMPNNRFLAERTGGTYSTLKVQPAELEDSGVYFCASSNSDTQYFGPGTRLTVL.

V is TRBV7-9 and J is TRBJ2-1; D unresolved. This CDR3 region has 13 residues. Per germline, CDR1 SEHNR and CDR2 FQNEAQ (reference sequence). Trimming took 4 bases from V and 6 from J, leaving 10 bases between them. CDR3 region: CASSSSLINEQFF. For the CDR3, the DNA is TGTGCCAGCAGCTCCTCCCTTATCAATGAGCAGTTCTTC.

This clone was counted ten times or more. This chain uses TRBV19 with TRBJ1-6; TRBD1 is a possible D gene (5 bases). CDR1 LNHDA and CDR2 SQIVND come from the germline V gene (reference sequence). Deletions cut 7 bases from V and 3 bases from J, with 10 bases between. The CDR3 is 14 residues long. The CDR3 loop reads CASKATGYNSPLHF. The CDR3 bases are TGTGCCAGTAAGGCTACAGGCTATAATTCACCCCTCCACTTT.

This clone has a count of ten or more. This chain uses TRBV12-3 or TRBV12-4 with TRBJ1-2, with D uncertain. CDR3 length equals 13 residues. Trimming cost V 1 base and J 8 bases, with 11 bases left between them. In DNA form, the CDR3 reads TGTGCCAGCAGTTTAGGCGGGTTTGTCGGCTACACCTTC. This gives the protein CASSLGGFVGYTF.

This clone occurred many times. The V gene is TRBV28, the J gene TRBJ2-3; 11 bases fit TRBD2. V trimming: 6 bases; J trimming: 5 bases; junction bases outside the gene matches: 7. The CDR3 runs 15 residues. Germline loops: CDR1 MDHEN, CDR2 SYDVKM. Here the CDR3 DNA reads TGTGCCAGCAGACGACTAGCGGGGAAAGTAGATACGCAGTATTTT. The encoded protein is CASRRLAGKVDTQYF.

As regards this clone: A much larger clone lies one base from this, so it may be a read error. CDR3: CSVPSPWVEYNEQFF. CDR3 bases: TGCAGCGTCCCCTCACCGTGGGTGGAGTACAATGAGCAGTTCTTC. This chain links TRBV29-1 with TRBJ2-1; D is unresolved. This CDR3 is built from 15 residues. The germline CDR1 and CDR2 sequences are SQVTM and ANQGSEA. V was pared by 6 bases and J by 4 bases, with 19 bases between.

The CDR3 DNA reads as TGTGCCAGCAGTTTAGGGTTGGCGGTGACAGGACTGCACCAGCCCCAGCATTTT. Protein: CASSLGLAVTGLHQPQHF. The chain carries TRBV28 and TRBJ1-5, with a possible D match to TRBD1 (6 bases). Trimming pared 2 bases from V and 7 bases from J, leaving 24 bases between. This CDR3 spans 18 amino acids. Germline V gives CDR1 MDHEN, CDR2 SYDVKM.

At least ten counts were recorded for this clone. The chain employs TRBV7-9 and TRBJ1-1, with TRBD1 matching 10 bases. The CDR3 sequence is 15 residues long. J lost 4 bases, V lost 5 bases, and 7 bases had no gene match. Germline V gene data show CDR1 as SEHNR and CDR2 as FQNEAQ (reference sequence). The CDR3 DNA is TGTGCCAGCAGCCGCCTGACAGGGGGCGGCACTGAAGCTTTCTTT. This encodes CASSRLTGGGTEAFF. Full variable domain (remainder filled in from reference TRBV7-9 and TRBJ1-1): DTGVSQNPRHKITKRGQNVTFRCDPISEHNRLYWYRQTLGQGPEFLTYFQNEAQLEKSRLLSDRFSAERPKGSFSTLEIQRTEQGDSAMYLCASSRLTGGGTEAFFGQGTRLTVV.

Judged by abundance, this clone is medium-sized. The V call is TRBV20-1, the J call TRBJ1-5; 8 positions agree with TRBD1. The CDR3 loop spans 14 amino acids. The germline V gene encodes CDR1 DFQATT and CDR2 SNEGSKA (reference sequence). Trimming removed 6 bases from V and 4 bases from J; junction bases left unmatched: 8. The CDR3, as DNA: TGCAGTGCCGAGATTACAGGGGGAAATCAGCCCCAGCATTTT. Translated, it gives CSAEITGGNQPQHF.

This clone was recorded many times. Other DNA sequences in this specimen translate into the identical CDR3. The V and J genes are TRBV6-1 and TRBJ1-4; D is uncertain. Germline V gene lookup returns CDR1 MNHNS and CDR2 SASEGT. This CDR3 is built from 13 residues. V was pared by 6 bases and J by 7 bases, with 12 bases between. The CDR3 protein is CASSERSGEKLFF. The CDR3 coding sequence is TGTGCCAGCAGCGAGAGGTCCGGTGAAAAACTGTTTTTT.

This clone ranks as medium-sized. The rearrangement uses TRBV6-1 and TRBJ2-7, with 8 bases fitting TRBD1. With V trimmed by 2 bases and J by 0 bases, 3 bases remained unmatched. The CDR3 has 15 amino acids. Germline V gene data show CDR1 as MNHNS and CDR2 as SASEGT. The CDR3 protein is CASSEQGASSYEQYF. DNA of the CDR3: TGTGCCAGCAGTGAACAGGGGGCGAGCTCCTACGAGCAGTACTTC.

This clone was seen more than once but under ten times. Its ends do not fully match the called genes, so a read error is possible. In DNA form, the CDR3 reads TGTGCCAGCATCTTGGCAGGGGGCGGCGGCACCTGGGAGCTGTTTTTT. It codes for CASILAGGGGTWELFF. The chain couples TRBV5-6 to TRBJ2-2; 8 bases fit TRBD1. Per the germline V gene, CDR1 is SGHDT and CDR2 is YYEEEE. The CDR3 spans 16 residues.

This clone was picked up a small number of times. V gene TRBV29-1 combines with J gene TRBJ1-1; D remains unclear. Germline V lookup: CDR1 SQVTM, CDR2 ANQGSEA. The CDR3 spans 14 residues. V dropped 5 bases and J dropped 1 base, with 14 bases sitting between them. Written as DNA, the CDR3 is TGCAGCGTTTCCAGTGGCAACGGGAACACTGAAGCTTTCTTT. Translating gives CSVSSGNGNTEAFF.

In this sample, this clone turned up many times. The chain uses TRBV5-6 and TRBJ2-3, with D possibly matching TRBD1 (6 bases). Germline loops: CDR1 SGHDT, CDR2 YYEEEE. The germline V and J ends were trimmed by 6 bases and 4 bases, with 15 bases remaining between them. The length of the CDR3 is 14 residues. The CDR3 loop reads CASTFWGHPDTQYF. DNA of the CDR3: TGTGCCAGCACCTTCTGGGGGCATCCAGATACGCAGTATTTT.

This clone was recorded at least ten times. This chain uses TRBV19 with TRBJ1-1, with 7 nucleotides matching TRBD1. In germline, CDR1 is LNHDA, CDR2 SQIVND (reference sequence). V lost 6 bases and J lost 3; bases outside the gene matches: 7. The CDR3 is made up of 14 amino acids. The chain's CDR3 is CASSTGALDTEAFF. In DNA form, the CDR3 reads TGTGCCAGTAGCACAGGGGCTTTGGACACTGAAGCTTTCTTT.

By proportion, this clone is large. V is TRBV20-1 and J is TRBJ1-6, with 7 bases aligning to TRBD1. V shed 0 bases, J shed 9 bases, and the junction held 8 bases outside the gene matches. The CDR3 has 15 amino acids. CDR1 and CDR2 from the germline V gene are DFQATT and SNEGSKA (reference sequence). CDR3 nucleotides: TGCAGTGCTAGAGACCACAGGGGAGAGAGTTCACCCCTCCACTTT. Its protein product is CSARDHRGESSPLHF.

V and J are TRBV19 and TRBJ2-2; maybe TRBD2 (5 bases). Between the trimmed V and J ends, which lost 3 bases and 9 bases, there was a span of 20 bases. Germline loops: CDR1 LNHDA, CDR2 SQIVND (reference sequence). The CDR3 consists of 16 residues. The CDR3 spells CASSMARAQASWELFF. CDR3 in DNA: TGTGCCAGTAGTATGGCGAGGGCCCAGGCGTCCTGGGAGCTGTTTTTT.

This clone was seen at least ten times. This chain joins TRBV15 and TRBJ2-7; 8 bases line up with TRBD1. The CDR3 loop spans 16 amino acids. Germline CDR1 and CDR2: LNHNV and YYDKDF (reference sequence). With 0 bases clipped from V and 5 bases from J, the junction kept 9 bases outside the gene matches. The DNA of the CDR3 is TGTGCCACCAGCAGAGAAAGAGGTCAGGGGGCTGACGAGCAGTACTTC. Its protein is CATSRERGQGADEQYF.